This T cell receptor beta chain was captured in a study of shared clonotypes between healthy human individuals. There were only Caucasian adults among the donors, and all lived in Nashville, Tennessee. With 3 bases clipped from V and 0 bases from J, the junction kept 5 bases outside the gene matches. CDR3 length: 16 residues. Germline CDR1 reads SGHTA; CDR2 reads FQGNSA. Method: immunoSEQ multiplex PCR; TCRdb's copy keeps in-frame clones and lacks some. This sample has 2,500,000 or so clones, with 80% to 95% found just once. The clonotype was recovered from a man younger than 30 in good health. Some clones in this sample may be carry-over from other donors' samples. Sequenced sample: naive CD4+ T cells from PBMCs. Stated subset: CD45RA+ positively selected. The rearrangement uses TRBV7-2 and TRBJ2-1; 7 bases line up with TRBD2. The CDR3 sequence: CASSFRRESSYNEQFF. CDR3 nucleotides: TGTGCCAGCAGCTTTCGGCGGGAGAGCTCCTACAATGAGCAGTTCTTC.